Listed below are T cell receptor beta chains from one sample, sequenced in a study of cytomegalovirus exposure and HLA in healthy donors. The repertoire was sequenced with immunoSEQ multiplex PCR; TCRdb's copy has only in-frame clones and lacks some. The repertoire has tens of thousands of clones, 55% to 70% of them found once; the top ten carry roughly 5.5%. The sample taken for sequencing was PBMCs. These receptor sequences come from a boy under 18 in good health and CMV-seropositive. Each CDR3 is given with its conserved first and last residue.

V	J	CDR3
TRBV7-2	TRBJ1-1	CASSLEGGSEAFF
TRBV27	TRBJ1-5	CASSPPGTGNSNQPQHF
TRBV10-2	TRBJ1-2	CASSEGGNYGYTF
TRBV29-1	TRBJ2-1	CSVGWGLGRGYNEQFF
TRBV27	TRBJ1-1	CASSLGRGWNTEAFF
TRBV4-1	TRBJ2-3	CASSRGQGGTDTQYF
TRBV27	TRBJ1-1	CASSLLRGGRTEAFF
TRBV9	TRBJ1-4	CASSAGTGVGTNEKLFF
TRBV18	TRBJ1-1	CASSSQGWNTEAFF
TRBV25-1	TRBJ2-7	CASSEYAPHGYEQYF
TRBV10-2	TRBJ1-4	CASSSLATNEKLFF
TRBV9	TRBJ2-7	CASSVGRGTYEQYF
TRBV14	TRBJ1-2	CASSPRDRGFFGGYTF
TRBV5-1	TRBJ1-2	CASSSGGGAYYGYTF
TRBV30	TRBJ1-6	CAWTGDTHNSPLHF
TRBV10-3	TRBJ2-1	CATYGAGAYNEQFF
TRBV5-1	TRBJ2-5	CASSSRTGGQETQYF
TRBV9	TRBJ1-5	CASSLGVDSNNQPQHF
TRBV6-5	TRBJ2-7	CASSEHRYEQYF
TRBV14	TRBJ1-1	CASSQSTGGFAEAFF
TRBV9	TRBJ2-5	CASSVAPRLAGAETQYF
TRBV5-4	TRBJ1-2	CASSSDKSYGYTF
TRBV4-3	TRBJ1-1	CASSQDGGLTEAFF
TRBV10-3	TRBJ1-1	CAARQGAVLDTEAFF
TRBV9	TRBJ1-4	CASSVSGKGEKLFF
TRBV6-6	TRBJ1-5	CASSQSGGNQPQHF
TRBV19	TRBJ2-1	CASSISFASGGNEQFF
TRBV5-1	TRBJ2-7	CASSSGINRGTYEQYF
TRBV10-2	TRBJ2-7	CASSDTYPGLSGYEQYF
TRBV29-1	TRBJ1-2	CSVDMGAGYTF
TRBV29-1	TRBJ1-1	CSVEDRQGTNTEAFF
TRBV7-8	TRBJ2-2	CASSPSATGNTGELFF
TRBV19	TRBJ2-7	CASAPPSGASYEQYF
TRBV14	TRBJ2-1	CASSQVLAGWNEQFF
TRBV25-1	TRBJ2-1	CASSDKGYGQYNEQFF
TRBV6-1	TRBJ1-4	CASSEAQGGLSEKLFF
TRBV5-6	TRBJ2-2	CASNFMTAGRGELFF
TRBV19	TRBJ1-1	CASSIGLGVNTEAFF
TRBV27	TRBJ1-1	CASSPRPGTGGYTEAFF
TRBV5-6	TRBJ1-2	CASSHGQGYGYTF
TRBV30	TRBJ2-1	CAWMGQGYYNEQFF
TRBV7-2	TRBJ2-5	CASRMGQTQYF
TRBV13	TRBJ1-5	CASSSADQPQHF
TRBV5-1	TRBJ2-7	CASSTGSSYEQYF
TRBV4-1	TRBJ2-7	CASSETGGGFYEQYF
TRBV30	TRBJ2-1	CAWSLGGAGWGQFF
TRBV9	TRBJ1-6	CASSVAPSPDSPLHF
TRBV6-5	TRBJ1-1	CASSYSRQLNTEAFF
TRBV4-1	TRBJ1-5	CASSQDRGPTQPQHF
TRBV6-1	TRBJ2-7	CASSEGGRYEQYF
TRBV5-1	TRBJ2-2	CATTLATGTGELFF
TRBV4-3	TRBJ1-3	CASSLGGGDSGNTIYF
TRBV10-3	TRBJ2-7	CAAGQSINEQYF
TRBV6-5	TRBJ1-3	CATQGQGGNTIYF
TRBV5-6	TRBJ2-3	CASSLSTDTQYF
TRBV7-7	.	CASSYGGQGPEQYF
TRBV14	TRBJ2-7	CASSQRKLAGGGEQYF